This T cell receptor (beta chain) came from a study of T cells in women clearing cervical HPV infection. Study-level background: Donors had HPV16-related CIN3 or worse; 2 had invasive cancer.

Produced via immunoSEQ multiplex PCR; TCRdb's table is partial and in-frame only. This sample's table reports 40,000 or so clones. HPV was found by MY09/MY11 PCR and dot-blot genotyping. The sample comprised blood buffy coat. The receptor was derived from a woman between 18 and 75 years old with a cervical HPV16 infection that either progressed to CIN3+ or cleared (not recorded which).

The chain's CDR3 is CASSPGPTGTNGQYF. The sequenced part of the CDR3 DNA is TGTGCCAGTAGCCCCGGGCCGACAGGAACCAATGGT. The V gene is TRBV19, the J gene TRBJ2-4; weak D call: TRBD1 (6 bases). The CDR3 is cut off 3 residues early in the read; its end comes from the germline J gene. The CDR3 is 15 residues long. The germline CDR1 and CDR2 sequences are LNHDA and SQIVND (reference sequence).